These 8 T cell receptor beta chains were sequenced from one sample in a study of graft-versus-host responses after intestinal transplantation. Sequencing was performed with immunoSEQ multiplex PCR; in TCRdb, only in-frame clones are kept and a portion is missing. The repertoire includes about 13,000 clones, less than 40% of them detected once, and roughly 2.6% sits in the top ten. Researchers placed about 200,000 CFSE-labeled responder cells in culture with about 200,000 irradiated, violet-dye-labeled stimulator cells. This material consisted of alloreactive CD8+ T cells from a mixed lymphocyte reaction culture, taken before intestinal transplant. Subset denoted: CFSE-low proliferating T cells sorted from approximately 6-day pre-transplant mixed lymphocyte reaction (GvH or HvG direction). The receptors come from a human patient who received an intestinal transplant.

The chain carries TRBV4-1 and TRBJ2-7, with 7 bases fitting TRBD2. After removal of 1 base from V and 5 bases from J, the junction contained 14 bases not matched to a gene. Germline CDR1 and CDR2: MGHRA and YSYEKL. This CDR3 contains 17 residues. The CDR3 loop reads CASSQVGAWGGDHEQYF. The CDR3 DNA reads TGCGCCAGCAGCCAAGTCGGAGCTTGGGGGGGGGACCACGAGCAGTACTTC.

This clone was seen more than once but under ten times. The genes are TRBV5-4 and TRBJ2-5; TRBD2 matches 10 bases. CDR3 length: 15 amino acids. The germline V gene has CDR1 SGHNT and CDR2 YYREEE (reference sequence). J lost 5 bases, V lost 0 bases, and 4 bases had no gene match. The chain's CDR3 is CASSLASGGVETQYF. CDR3 sequence (DNA): TGTGCCAGCAGCTTGGCTAGCGGGGGTGTTGAGACCCAGTACTTC.

The genes are TRBV9 and TRBJ2-3; D is unclear. The ends were cut back, 4 bases at V and 3 bases at J, with 9 bases in the middle. The CDR3 totals 13 residues. CDR1 is SGDLS, CDR2 YYNGEE, per germline. CDR3 region: CASSSLETDTQYF. CDR3 DNA sequence: TGTGCCAGCAGCTCCCTGGAGACAGATACGCAGTATTTT.

This sequence joins TRBV7-6 and TRBJ2-7; D unclear. Germline lookup yields CDR1 SGHVS and CDR2 FNYEAQ. V shed 0 bases and J shed 7 bases, with 4 bases lying between them. There are 11 residues in the CDR3. CDR3 nucleotide sequence: TGTGCCAGCAGCTTAGCGGGAGAGCAGTACTTC. Protein product: CASSLAGEQYF.

V usage is TRBV2 and J usage is TRBJ2-7; D is unresolved. The CDR3 runs to 11 residues. Germline-derived CDR1 and CDR2 are SNHLY and FYNNEI. Trimming shortened V by 3 bases and J by 2 bases, and 2 bases separated the two germline ends. CDR3: CASSDAYEQYF. The CDR3 bases are TGTGCCAGCAGTGATGCCTACGAGCAGTACTTC.

The gene calls are TRBV4-2 and TRBJ2-3; 8 bases map to TRBD2. In germline, CDR1 is LGHNA, CDR2 YNFKEQ. Trimming at V came to 0 bases and at J to 3 bases, leaving 5 bases not matched to a gene. CDR3 length equals 16 residues. The DNA of the CDR3 is TGTGCCAGCAGCCAAGATATGAGCGGGGGTACAGATACGCAGTATTTT. This sequence encodes CASSQDMSGGTDTQYF.

By sample share, this clone is large. The sample contains more than one DNA sequence encoding this CDR3. The chain recombines TRBV6-1 with TRBJ2-7; 9 nucleotides agree with TRBD1. CDR3 size: 16 residues. Germline values: CDR1 MNHNS, CDR2 SASEGT. J gave up 7 bases and V 1 base, and 11 bases lay outside the gene matches. The CDR3 DNA sequence: TGTGCCAGCAGTGAAGGGGGGACAGGGTTGGGTTGGGAGCAGTACTTC. This codes for CASSEGGTGLGWEQYF.

The table lists this clone with a few counts. The V gene is TRBV5-4, the J gene TRBJ1-1; D is perhaps TRBD1 (6 bases). The CDR3 sequence is 18 residues long. V was cut by 2 bases and J by 4 bases, with 24 bases left in between. Germline-derived CDR1 and CDR2 are SGHNT and YYREEE (reference sequence). The CDR3 sequence: CASSFFTQRWGRGTEAFF. CDR3 nucleotides: TGTGCCAGCAGCTTCTTCACCCAGCGGTGGGGGCGGGGCACTGAAGCTTTCTTT.